This T cell receptor beta chain derives from a study of blood T cell repertoires in COVID-19 (dated by TCRdb to the early 2020s). At the level of the whole study: Collaborator samples came from the United States, Italy and Spain and covered acute and convalescent phases of COVID-19. The prospective study material was composed of cDNA or gDNA derived from T cells, B-cell-depleted T cells, or PBMCs. The dataset comprised deeply sampled blood TCRbeta repertoires from subjects exposed to, actively infected with, or recovered from COVID-19. The repertoires were released in a freely available public database intended as a resource for research on the immune response to SARS-CoV-2. The samples were drawn from the first 160 participants of the ongoing ImmuneRACE study and from some 1,300 subjects provided by 6 global collaborators. Sample metadata almost always included a de-identified subject ID, COVID-19 status, age in years and sex. Where HLA class I and class II types were available, the types were taken from metadata supplied by the sample provider, not from assay-based typing.

This clone was found a few times. The target of this receptor is not known. One end of the junction does not line up with germline, which may come from a read error. Collaborating institutions collected whole blood in K2EDTA tubes following their own protocols. For TCRbeta analysis, collaborators shipped samples in one of three forms: frozen whole blood, isolated PBMCs, or DNA extracted from either of those sample types. What the authors observed across the whole study: Clinical and demographic metadata were provided uncurated, with the amount varying by source and participant.

TCRbeta CDR3 regions were amplified from genomic DNA by means of the immunoSEQ Assay, a bias-controlled multiplex PCR. The paper's processing steps were these. The number of nucleated cells in each sample was estimated by amplification of reference gene primers within the assay. Sequence reads were collapsed and filtered to measure the absolute abundance of every unique TCRbeta CDR3 rearrangement. For each sample, productive Simpson clonality was calculated as the square root of Simpson's diversity index over productive rearrangements. Sourced from immuneACCESS, this table was stored by TCRdb with only in-frame sequences that have V and J called. A share of the clones is absent; for the studies checked, an unresolved V gene accounts for under half, and the remainder has no known explanation. That table gives V, J and clone size, and the DNA gave D and trimming. This sample gives about 80,000 clones in total; around 80% of them show up just once. The ten largest clones represent 12% of the sample.

Material for sequencing was peripheral blood. This TCR derives from a woman in her 40s with active or convalescent COVID-19.

CDR3 protein: CASSPGQGGSALRF. The DNA reads TGTGCCAGCAGCCCCGGGCAGGGAGGCTCCGCGTTGCGCTTC. The chain is encoded by TRBV6-5 joined to TRBJ2-7, with TRBD2 perhaps the D gene, on 6 matching bases. Per the germline V gene, MNHEY is the CDR1 and SVGAGI is the CDR2. The CDR3 covers 14 residues, taking in both the cysteine and the phenylalanine. Left in the record is the CDR3 DNA by itself, 42 bases read in frame from the first base.